Here is one TCR beta chain with its context. Its antigen is unidentified. This entry comes from a study of cytomegalovirus exposure and HLA in healthy donors. Study observations and caveats: Cytomegalovirus-associated TCR beta chains were listed, numbering 150 to 200.

The CDR3 is made up of 14 amino acids. From germline, CDR1 is SGHRS and CDR2 YFSETQ. Trimming took off 2 bases at V and 3 bases at J, with 11 bases between the two ends. PCR used 60 Vbeta primers and 13 Jbeta primers. Method: immunoSEQ multiplex PCR; TCRdb's copy keeps in-frame clones and lacks some. This table holds about 120,000 clones, around 81% found once. The rearrangement joins TRBV5-1 to TRBJ1-1; TRBD1 is a possible D gene (5 bases). The receptor's source is a female donor in good health and CMV-seronegative. The sample comprised PBMCs. In DNA, the CDR3 is TGCGCCAGCAGCTTTTTAGGGGTCGACACTGAAGCTTTCTTT. The encoded protein is CASSFLGVDTEAFF.